A selection of T cell receptor beta chains follows, all from one sample in a study of blood T cell repertoires in COVID-19. This table comes from immunoSEQ multiplex PCR, and its TCRdb copy is limited to in-frame clones, with some not included. This sample yields over 70,000 clones, of which about 88% are seen a single time; about a sixth belongs to the top ten. The specimen sequenced was peripheral blood. The receptors originated from a human donor in a cohort sampled during active COVID-19. CDR3s include the opening cysteine and the closing phenylalanine or tryptophan. Each record gives: clone size, D gene, V gene, J gene, CDR3 DNA, CDR3 protein. A D gene is named only where the DNA matches it firmly. Expanded clones are given a class, and other clones once, few, many or no size at all.

>-|-|TRBV18|TRBJ1-5
TGTGCCAGCTCACCACGGTCAGGGGGCAATCAGCCCCAGCATTTT
CASSPRSGGNQPQHF
>-|-|TRBV5-1|TRBJ2-7
TGCGCCAGCAGCTTGGTTGCGGGAAGCTACGAGCAGTACTTC
CASSLVAGSYEQYF
>-|TRBD2|TRBV10-3|TRBJ2-7
TGTGCCATCAGTGATCCCGGGAGGGCCTCGGATTACGAGCAGTACTTC
CAISDPGRASDYEQYF
>-|TRBD2|TRBV19|TRBJ2-7
TGTGCCAGTAAACCGACTAGCGGGAGCTCCTACGAGCAGTACTTC
CASKPTSGSSYEQYF
>once|-|TRBV28|TRBJ1-2
TGTGCCAGCAGTGATGCGCCCAGGGTATTAAGCTACACCTTC
CASSDAPRVLSYTF
>-|TRBD2|TRBV10-3|TRBJ2-2
TGTGCCACGGGGGGGGAGAACACCGGGGAGCTGTTTTTT
CATGGENTGELFF
>-|TRBD1|TRBV5-6|TRBJ2-1
TGTGCCAGCAGCCAGACAGGGGGCAATGAGCAGTTCTTC
CASSQTGGNEQFF
>-|TRBD1|TRBV2|TRBJ2-5
TGTGCCAGCAGTAGCTCGACAGGGGAAGAGACCCAGTACTTC
CASSSSTGEETQYF
>-|TRBD1|TRBV4-3|TRBJ1-1
TGCGCCAGCAGCCTAAGGACAGGGATGAACACTGAAGCTTTCTTT
CASSLRTGMNTEAFF
>-|TRBD1|TRBV5-1|TRBJ1-1
TGCGCCAGCAGCTTAGACAGGGTTGACACTGAAGCTTTCTTT
CASSLDRVDTEAFF
>-|-|TRBV27|TRBJ1-2
TGTGCCAGCAGTTTAACAGGAACTTATGGCTACACCTTC
CASSLTGTYGYTF
>-|TRBD2|TRBV5-1|TRBJ2-5
TGCGCCAGCAGAAGCGGGAGTGGTAGAGAGACCCAGTACTTC
CASRSGSGRETQYF
>-|-|TRBV2|TRBJ1-1
TGTGCCAGCAGTGAAAGGGGGACTGAAGCTTTCTTT
CASSERGTEAFF
>once|-|TRBV7-9|TRBJ2-5
TGTGCCAGCAGCCGCGGGGAAGGGGCCATCGAGACCCAGTACTTC
CASSRGEGAIETQYF
>-|-|TRBV13|TRBJ1-2
TGTGCCAGCAGCTTAGGGCGGAATACCTATGGCTACACCTTC
CASSLGRNTYGYTF
>-|TRBD1|TRBV5-6|TRBJ1-2
TGTGCCAGCAGCCTTGGACAGGATGGCTACACCTTC
CASSLGQDGYTF
>-|TRBD2|TRBV7-6|TRBJ2-7
TGTGCCAGCAGCTTAGCCTCCTGGGAGCGGGGGGGCCGAAGTCACGAGCAGTACTTC
CASSLASWERGGRSHEQYF
>-|TRBD1|TRBV19|TRBJ1-2
TGTGCCAGTAGGCCGGGACAGGGGGCTTATGGCTACACCTTC
CASRPGQGAYGYTF
>-|-|TRBV19|TRBJ1-1
TGTGCCAGCAGCCCCCGGGGATGGACTGAAGCTTTCTTT
CASSPRGWTEAFF
>-|TRBD1|TRBV3-1/TRBV3-2|TRBJ2-3
TGTGCCAGCAGCCAAGACTTACCGGGACAGGGATCAGATACGCAGTATTTT
CASSQDLPGQGSDTQYF
>-|TRBD2|TRBV5-1|TRBJ2-5
TGCGCCAGCAGCAGGAAGCGGGGGGGCGAGGAGACCCAGTACTTC
CASSRKRGGEETQYF
>-|-|TRBV14|TRBJ2-1
TGTGCCAGCAGCACACAGGGCAATGAGCAGTTCTTC
CASSTQGNEQFF
>-|-|TRBV11-2|TRBJ1-5
TGTGCCAGCAGCCCGGGGGGGGTTCAGCCCCAGCATTTT
CASSPGGVQPQHF
>-|TRBD2|TRBV28|TRBJ2-5
TGTGCCAGCCATAAGTCGGCGGGAGGGGAGGGGGAGACCCAGTACTTC
CASHKSAGGEGETQYF
>once|TRBD1|TRBV7-9|TRBJ1-4
TGTGCCAGCAGCTTAGGACAGGGAAGAAATGAAAAACTGTTTTTT
CASSLGQGRNEKLFF
>-|-|TRBV6-2/TRBV6-3|TRBJ2-7
TGTGCCAGCAGTTACGGGACAAACTACGAGCAGTACTTC
CASSYGTNYEQYF
>-|TRBD1|TRBV27|TRBJ1-1
TGTGCCAGCAGTCCTGCGACAGGGTTCGTTACTGAAGCTTTCTTT
CASSPATGFVTEAFF
>-|-|TRBV20-1|TRBJ2-3
TGCAGTGCTAGTGAACGAGGAGATACGCAGTATTTT
CSASERGDTQYF
>-|TRBD2|TRBV27|TRBJ2-3
TGTGCCAGCAGTTTATTGAGCGGGGGTAGCACAGATACGCAGTATTTT
CASSLLSGGSTDTQYF
>-|-|TRBV7-3|TRBJ1-1
TGTGCCAGCAGCTTCGACAGCTACACTGAAGCTTTCTTT
CASSFDSYTEAFF
>-|-|TRBV29-1|TRBJ2-7
TGCAGCGTAGTCCAAGGGGCCTCCGACGAGCAGTACTTC
CSVVQGASDEQYF
>-|TRBD2|TRBV28|TRBJ2-2
TGTGCCAGCAGTACTAGCGGGAGCACCGGGGAGCTGTTTTTT
CASSTSGSTGELFF
>-|TRBD2|TRBV11-3|TRBJ2-1
TGTGCCAGCAGCTTAGATCTAGCGGCCAACCCCTACAATGAGCAGTTCTTC
CASSLDLAANPYNEQFF
>-|-|TRBV6-5|TRBJ1-5
TGTGCCAGCAGCCCCAGGGGTGGCAATCAGCCCCAGCATTTT
CASSPRGGNQPQHF
>-|-|TRBV6-6|TRBJ1-1
TGTGCCAGCAGTTATTCTCAGGCCATGAACACTGAAGCTTTCTTT
CASSYSQAMNTEAFF
>-|TRBD1|TRBV30|TRBJ1-1
TGTGCCTGGAGTGTACGAGGGGGCGCGGGAGCTTTCTTT
CAWSVRGGAGAFF
>once|TRBD1|TRBV12-5|TRBJ1-2
TGTGCTAGTGGTTTGGGATACGGGACAGGGGGCGCACTGAGTGGCTACACCTTC
CASGLGYGTGGALSGYTF
>-|-|TRBV5-5|TRBJ1-2
TGTGCCAGCAGAGTTGATCAGGGATTCATCTATGGCTACACCTTC
CASRVDQGFIYGYTF
>-|-|TRBV27|TRBJ2-3
TGTGCCAGCAGCGCCAGGGACACCGCAGATACGCAGTATTTT
CASSARDTADTQYF
>-|TRBD2|TRBV10-3|TRBJ2-1
TGTGCCATCGGACAGGGGACTAGCGGGGCCAGGGGGTCCTACAATGAGCAGTTCTTC
CAIGQGTSGARGSYNEQFF
>-|TRBD2|TRBV7-3|TRBJ2-7
TGTGCCAGCAGCTTAGACGGGAGGGCCGTTGGCGAGCAGTACTTC
CASSLDGRAVGEQYF
>-|TRBD1|TRBV5-1|TRBJ1-3
TGCGCCAGCAGCAAAACAGGGGACGGAAACACCATATATTTT
CASSKTGDGNTIYF
>-|-|TRBV28|TRBJ1-2
TGTGCCACCCCCTCAGAAGGGGCGGCTGGCTACACCTTC
CATPSEGAAGYTF